This T cell receptor (beta chain) was identified during a study of neoadjuvant nivolumab and ipilimumab in lung cancer. Study-level background: Nivolumab 3 mg/kg was given days 1, 15 and 29, plus ipilimumab 1 mg/kg day 1 in combination. Study-wide points: Only two of four nivolumab-treated tumors gained richness and clonality by surgery. Blood richness before therapy tracked richness in tumors resected after neoadjuvant therapy. Compared with tumor-adjacent uninvolved lung, resected tumors showed greater richness and clonality.

CDR3 length: 13 amino acids. V dropped 4 bases and J dropped 5; count of bases not matched to a gene: 6. In germline, CDR1 is SGHRS, CDR2 YFSETQ. The table came from immunoSEQ multiplex PCR; TCRdb's copy has only in-frame clones and leaves some out. The data contain about 30,000 clones, 83% of them singletons. As to this clone: Its antigen is undetermined.

This TCR derives from an adult with non-small cell lung cancer. The chain is built from TRBV5-1 and TRBJ2-7, with 7 bases that match TRBD1. The specimen was tumor tissue, collected after neoadjuvant nivolumab, alone or with ipilimumab, at or shortly before surgery. The CDR3 sequence: CASSLQGEDEQYF. CDR3 DNA sequence: TGCGCCAGCAGCCTTCAGGGGGAAGACGAGCAGTACTTC.